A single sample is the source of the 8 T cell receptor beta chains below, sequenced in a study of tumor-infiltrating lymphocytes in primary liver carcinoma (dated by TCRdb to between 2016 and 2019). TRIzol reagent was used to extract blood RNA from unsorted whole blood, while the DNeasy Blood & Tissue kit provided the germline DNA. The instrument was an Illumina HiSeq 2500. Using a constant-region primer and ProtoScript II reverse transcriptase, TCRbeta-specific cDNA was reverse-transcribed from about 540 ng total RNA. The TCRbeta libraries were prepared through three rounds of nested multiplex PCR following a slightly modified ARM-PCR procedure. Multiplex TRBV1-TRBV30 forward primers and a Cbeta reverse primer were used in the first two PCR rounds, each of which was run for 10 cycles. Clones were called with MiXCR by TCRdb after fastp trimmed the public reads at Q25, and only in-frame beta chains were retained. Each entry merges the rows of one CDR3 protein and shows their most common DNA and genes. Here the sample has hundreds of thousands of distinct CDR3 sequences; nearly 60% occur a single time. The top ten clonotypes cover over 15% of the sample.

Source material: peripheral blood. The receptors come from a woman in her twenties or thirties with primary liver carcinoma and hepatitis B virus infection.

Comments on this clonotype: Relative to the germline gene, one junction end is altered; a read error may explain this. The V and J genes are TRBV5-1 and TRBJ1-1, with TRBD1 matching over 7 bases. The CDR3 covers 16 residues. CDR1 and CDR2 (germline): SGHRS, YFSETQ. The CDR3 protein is CASSLGIGTVNTEAFF. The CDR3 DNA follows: TGCGCCAGCAGCTTGGGTATCGGGACAGTGAACACTGAAGCCTTCTTT.

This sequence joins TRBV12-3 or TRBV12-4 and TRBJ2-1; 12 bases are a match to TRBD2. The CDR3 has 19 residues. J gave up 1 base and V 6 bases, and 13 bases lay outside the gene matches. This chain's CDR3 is CASSMLAGGPGLSYNEQFF. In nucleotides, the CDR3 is TGTGCCAGCAGCATGCTAGCGGGAGGGCCGGGTTTATCCTACAATGAGCAGTTCTTC.

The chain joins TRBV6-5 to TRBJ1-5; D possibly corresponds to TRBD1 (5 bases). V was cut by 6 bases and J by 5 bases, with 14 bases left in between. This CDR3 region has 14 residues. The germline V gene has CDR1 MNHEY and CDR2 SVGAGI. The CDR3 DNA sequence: TGTGCCAGCAGACCCGACAGATCAGATCAGCCCCAGCATTTT. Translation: CASRPDRSDQPQHF.

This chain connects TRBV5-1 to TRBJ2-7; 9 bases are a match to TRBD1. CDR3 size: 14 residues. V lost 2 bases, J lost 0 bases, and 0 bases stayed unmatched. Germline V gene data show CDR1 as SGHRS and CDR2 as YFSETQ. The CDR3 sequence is CASSLQGASYEQYF. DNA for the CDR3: TGCGCCAGCAGCTTACAGGGGGCCTCCTACGAGCAGTACTTC.

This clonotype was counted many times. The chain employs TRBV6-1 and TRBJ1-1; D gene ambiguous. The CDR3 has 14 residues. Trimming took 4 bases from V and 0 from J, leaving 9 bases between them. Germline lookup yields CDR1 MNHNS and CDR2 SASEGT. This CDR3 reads CASSGTVMNTEAFF. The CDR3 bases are TGTGCCAGCAGTGGTACAGTAATGAACACTGAAGCTTTCTTT.

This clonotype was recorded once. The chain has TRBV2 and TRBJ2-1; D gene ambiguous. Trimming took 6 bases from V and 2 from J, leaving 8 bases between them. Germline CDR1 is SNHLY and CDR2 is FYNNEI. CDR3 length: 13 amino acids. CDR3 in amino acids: CASSPNAYNEQFF. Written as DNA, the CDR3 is TGTGCCAGCAGCCCCAACGCCTACAATGAGCAGTTCTTC.

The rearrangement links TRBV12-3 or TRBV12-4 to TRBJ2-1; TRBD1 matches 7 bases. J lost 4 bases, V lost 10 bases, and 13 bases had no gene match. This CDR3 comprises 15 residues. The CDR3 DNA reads TGTGCCATCAGACCCCGGAACAGGGGATACAATGAGCAGTTCTTC. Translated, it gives CAIRPRNRGYNEQFF.

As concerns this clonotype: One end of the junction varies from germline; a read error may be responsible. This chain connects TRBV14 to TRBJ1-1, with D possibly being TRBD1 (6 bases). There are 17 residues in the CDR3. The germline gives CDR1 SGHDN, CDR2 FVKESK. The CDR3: CASSQDLGTHSNTKAFF. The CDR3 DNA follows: TGTGCCAGCAGCCAAGATCTAGGGACACACTCGAACACTAAAGCTTTCTTT.